The T cell receptor beta chain described here comes from a study of shared T cell receptors in the human thymus. Germline V lookup: CDR1 SGHTS, CDR2 YDEGEE. The CDR3 is made up of 15 amino acids. V lost 4 bases to trimming and J lost 0 bases, with 14 bases between them. Some clones are missing from TCRdb's copy, which holds only in-frame ones; the method was immunoSEQ multiplex PCR. This sample has roughly 560,000 clones, with about 80% found just once. The same specimen was also included in a second study, on human thymus T cells.

V is TRBV5-8 and J is TRBJ2-7, with D maybe TRBD1 (6 bases). Source material: thymocytes. The clonotype was recovered from a boy under two years old with a congenital heart defect. This CDR3 is CASSRDIRSSYEQYF. DNA for the CDR3: TGTGCCAGCAGCCGGGACATACGGAGCTCCTACGAGCAGTACTTC.